These 23 T cell receptor beta chains were sequenced from one sample in a study of T and B cells in COVID-19 patients. TRB rearrangements were amplified by multiplex PCR with BIOMED2 TRB-A/B primers. TCRdb independently ran MiXCR on the multiplex PCR reads; one entry per CDR3 protein. The table has thousands of distinct CDR3 sequences, about 33% seen once; the top ten hold around three fifths. TRB was amplified from about 250-500 ng of blood genomic DNA. What was sequenced was blood. Every receptor here comes from a human donor with active COVID-19.

This clonotype was recorded a few times. The CDR3 DNA follows: TGTGCCACCACGAAGTCGGGAGTCGATGAGCAGTTCTTC. The encoded protein is CATTKSGVDEQFF. This chain uses TRBV24-1 with TRBJ2-1; TRBD2 is a possible D gene (6 bases). Germline CDR1 KGHDR, CDR2 SFDVKD. The CDR3 covers 13 residues. Trimming left V 8 bases short and J 8 bases short, with 15 bases between.

The CDR3 region is CASSLRAGGETQYF. The CDR3 region has the DNA TGTGCCAGCAGTTTAAGGGCAGGGGGAGAGACCCAGTACTTC. The chain has TRBV12-3 or TRBV12-4 and TRBJ2-5; 7 bases are a match to TRBD1. The CDR3 runs to 14 residues. V lost 2 bases, J lost 4 bases, and 4 bases stayed unmatched.

This clonotype was observed a few times. The genes are TRBV18 and TRBJ2-7; a possible D gene is TRBD2 (6 bases). The germline CDR1 and CDR2 sequences are KGHSH and LQKENI. Trimming removed 3 bases from V and 3 bases from J, with 15 bases in between. CDR3 length: 15 residues. The CDR3 coding sequence is TGTGCCAGCTCACCTGGTGGAGGGGTAGGCTACGAGCAGTACTTC. Its translation: CASSPGGGVGYEQYF.

This chain uses TRBV28 with TRBJ2-7, with a tentative D call TRBD1 (6 bases). Trimming took off 6 bases at V and 9 bases at J, with 21 bases between the two ends. CDR1 MDHEN and CDR2 SYDVKM come from the germline V gene. The CDR3 length is 14 residues. In nucleotides, the CDR3 is TGTGCCAGCAGGGGCACAGGGTTGGGACCGGTGCAGTACTTC. Residues: CASRGTGLGPVQYF. Using reference TRBV28 and TRBJ2-7 for the parts outside the CDR3, the full variable domain is DVKVTQSSRYLVKRTGEKVFLECVQDMDHENMFWYRQDPGLGLRLIYFSYDVKMKEKGDIPEGYSVSREKKERFSLILESASTNQTSMYLCASRGTGLGPVQYFGPGTRLTVT.

V is TRBV15 and J is TRBJ2-7; 10 nucleotides agree with TRBD2. The CDR3 consists of 16 residues. The V gene's germline CDR1 is LNHNV and CDR2 YYDKDF (reference sequence). V trimming: 5 bases; J trimming: 0 bases; junction bases outside the gene matches: 7. The CDR3 sequence: CATSDPRLAGSYEQYF. CDR3 nucleotide sequence: TGTGCCACCAGCGACCCCCGACTAGCGGGCTCCTACGAGCAGTACTTC.

This clonotype is medium-sized (0.01 to 0.1%) within its sample. The V gene is TRBV29-1, the J gene TRBJ2-1; 8 bases match TRBD1. With V trimmed by 7 bases and J by 7 bases, 9 bases remained unmatched. Germline V gives CDR1 SQVTM, CDR2 ANQGSEA. CDR3 length: 13 residues. The CDR3 is CSARRTGKNEQFF. CDR3 sequence (DNA): TGCAGCGCTCGAAGGACAGGGAAAAATGAGCAGTTCTTC.

The rearrangement joins TRBV12-3 or TRBV12-4 to TRBJ2-3; D perhaps matches TRBD2 (5 bases). This CDR3 comprises 14 residues. V was cut by 10 bases and J by 6 bases, with 20 bases left in between. The CDR3 is CATEAGGPGDTQYF. In DNA form, the CDR3 reads TGTGCCACCGAGGCGGGCGGACCGGGGGATACGCAGTATTTT.

The chain has TRBV5-6 and TRBJ2-1; no reliable D call. The V gene's germline CDR1 is SGHDT and CDR2 YYEEEE. The V and J ends lost 4 bases and 6 bases respectively, with 14 bases between them. The CDR3 runs 14 residues. The CDR3 DNA follows: TGTGCCAGCAGCCCCTGGCCGCATACCAATGAGCAGTTCTTC. Amino acids: CASSPWPHTNEQFF.

This clonotype counts as medium-sized. This chain joins TRBV19 and TRBJ2-6; D is unresolved. The germline V gene encodes CDR1 LNHDA and CDR2 SQIVND (reference sequence). The CDR3 extends over 15 amino acids. The V end was cut by 7 bases, the J end by 0 bases, with 10 bases between. The CDR3 spells CASKNVGSGANVLTF. The CDR3 nucleotides are TGTGCCAGTAAGAATGTGGGCTCTGGGGCCAACGTCCTGACTTTC.

The chain joins TRBV19 to TRBJ2-1; D may be TRBD1 (5 bases). The CDR3 loop spans 13 amino acids. Per the germline V gene, CDR1 is LNHDA and CDR2 is SQIVND (reference sequence). The V end lost 6 bases, the J end lost 9 bases, and 15 bases lay between the germline ends. The CDR3 region is CASSPGPQGEQFF. CDR3 nucleotides: TGTGCCAGTAGCCCCGGCCCCCAGGGTGAGCAGTTCTTC.

The rearrangement uses TRBV20-1 and TRBJ1-5, with no clear D. This CDR3 is built from 13 residues. Trimming cost V 4 bases and J 4 bases, with 11 bases left between them. Germline loops: CDR1 DFQATT, CDR2 SNEGSKA (reference sequence). The CDR3 nucleotides are TGCAGTGCTAAGGCCGAGCCGAATCAGCCCCAGCATTTT. Its translation is CSAKAEPNQPQHF.

In the case of this clonotype: Since a much larger clone is just one base distant, this may be a read error. V is TRBV27 and J is TRBJ2-7, with TRBD2 as a possible D gene (5 bases). This CDR3 spans 15 amino acids. Looked up from germline, CDR1 is MNHEY and CDR2 is SMNVEV (reference sequence). Trimming shortened V by 5 bases and J by 7 bases, and 21 bases separated the two germline ends. The CDR3 spells CASSPTAPSGNEQYF. Here the CDR3 DNA reads TGTGCCAGCAGTCCTACGGCCCCATCGGGGAATGAGCAGTACTTC.

CDR3: CASSPDQGTAGGEKLFF. Written as DNA, the CDR3 is TGTGCCAGCAGTCCTGACCAAGGGACAGCCGGGGGTGAAAAACTGTTTTTT. The chain carries TRBV28 and TRBJ1-4; 7 bases are shared with TRBD1. Losses at the gene ends were 5 bases for V and 7 bases for J; bases not matched to a gene: 16. Germline loops: CDR1 MDHEN, CDR2 SYDVKM. The CDR3 sequence is 17 residues long. Based on the CDR3 plus reference TRBV28 and TRBJ1-4, the full variable domain is DVKVTQSSRYLVKRTGEKVFLECVQDMDHENMFWYRQDPGLGLRLIYFSYDVKMKEKGDIPEGYSVSREKKERFSLILESASTNQTSMYLCASSPDQGTAGGEKLFFGSGTQLSVL.

There are a few counts of this clonotype. J is TRBJ1-5 and V is TRBV6-5, with D tentatively TRBD1 (6 bases). The V end was cut by 7 bases, the J end by 6 bases, with 13 bases between. The CDR3 extends over 13 amino acids. The germline V gene has CDR1 MNHEY and CDR2 SVGAGI. The CDR3 spells CASTQGKGQPQHF. CDR3 bases: TGTGCCAGCACTCAGGGGAAAGGTCAGCCCCAGCATTTT.

Relative to its sample, this clonotype is medium-sized. This chain links TRBV29-1 with TRBJ2-1; D might be TRBD1 (6 bases). Germline V gene sequence: CDR1 SQVTM, CDR2 ANQGSEA. This CDR3 is 14 amino acids long. V lost 5 bases, J lost 8 bases, and 19 bases lay in between. CDR3 nucleotides: TGCAGCGTTCCAGACAGGTCTGGGTTCCATGAGCAGTTCTTC. Translating gives CSVPDRSGFHEQFF.

This clonotype was counted a few times. The chain carries TRBV7-9 and TRBJ2-7; a possible D gene is TRBD1 (7 bases). This CDR3 comprises 13 residues. The V gene lost 5 bases and the J gene lost 7 bases, with 15 bases spanning the gap. Per the germline V gene, CDR1 is SEHNR and CDR2 is FQNEAQ (reference sequence). The DNA of the CDR3 is TGTGCCAGCAGCACCAACAGGGGAGGAGAGCAGTACTTC. This codes for CASSTNRGGEQYF.

This clonotype was detected a few times. The chain is built from TRBV30 and TRBJ2-3, with D tentatively TRBD2 (6 bases). Looked up from germline, CDR1 is GTSNPN and CDR2 is SVGIG (reference sequence). CDR3 length equals 15 residues. Trimming shortened V by 5 bases and J by 0 bases, and 15 bases separated the two germline ends. This CDR3 is CAWGRFSGSTDTQYF. In DNA form, the CDR3 reads TGTGCCTGGGGCCGGTTCAGCGGGAGCACAGATACGCAGTATTTT.

This clonotype was counted between two and nine times. V usage is TRBV10-3 and J usage is TRBJ2-7; D possibly corresponds to TRBD2 (5 bases). Trimming removed 6 bases from V and 4 bases from J, with 10 bases in between. This CDR3 is 12 amino acids long. The germline gives CDR1 ENHRY, CDR2 SYGVKD. CDR3 bases: TGTGCCATCAGCACCGGAGGATACGAGCAGTACTTC. It codes for CAISTGGYEQYF.

The rearrangement links TRBV5-6 to TRBJ2-1; 10 bases match TRBD2. Germline CDR1 is SGHDT and CDR2 is YYEEEE. The CDR3 spans 16 residues. V lost 6 bases, J lost 9 bases, and 15 bases stayed unmatched. The CDR3 coding sequence is TGTGCCAGCATCGAATCAGGCCTAGCGGGAGTTGGTGAGCAGTTCTTC. Translated: CASIESGLAGVGEQFF.

The chain uses TRBV7-6 and TRBJ2-1, with TRBD2 identical over 11 bases. CDR3 length: 16 residues. J gave up 8 bases and V 4 bases, and 10 bases lay outside the gene matches. The germline V gene encodes CDR1 SGHVS and CDR2 FNYEAQ. The CDR3, as DNA: TGTGCCAGCAGCTCCATTAGCGGGAGGGCCGGAGATGAGCAGTTCTTC. Amino acids: CASSSISGRAGDEQFF.

The chain employs TRBV6-5 and TRBJ2-7; D tentatively fits TRBD1 or TRBD2 (6 bases each). V dropped 5 bases and J dropped 1 base, with 15 bases sitting between them. The CDR3 sequence is 15 residues long. Per the germline V gene, CDR1 is MNHEY and CDR2 is SVGAGI. This chain's CDR3 is CASSDGRGPSYEQYF. The CDR3 DNA sequence: TGTGCCAGCAGTGACGGACGGGGGCCGTCCTACGAGCAGTACTTC.

The rearrangement uses TRBV24-1 and TRBJ1-1; D is uncertain. Trimming left V 4 bases short and J 0 bases short, with 8 bases between. CDR3 length: 14 residues. Germline V lookup: CDR1 KGHDR, CDR2 SFDVKD. DNA for the CDR3: TGTGCCACCAGTGAGGCCTCCTTGAACACTGAAGCTTTCTTT. Translation gives CATSEASLNTEAFF.

V is TRBV18 and J is TRBJ2-7, with 14 positions matching TRBD2. CDR1 and CDR2 (germline): KGHSH, LQKENI. Trimming took 3 bases from V and 5 from J; bases not matched to a gene: 6. The CDR3 spans 16 residues. The CDR3 coding sequence is TGTGCCAGCTCACCGGGACTAGCGGGAGTTAGTAACGAGCAGTACTTC. It specifies CASSPGLAGVSNEQYF. Together with reference TRBV18 and TRBJ2-7, the CDR3 gives the full variable domain: NAGVMQNPRHLVRRRGQEARLRCSPMKGHSHVYWYRQLPEEGLKFMVYLQKENIIDESGMPKERFSAEFPKEGPSILRIQQVVRGDSAAYFCASSPGLAGVSNEQYFGPGTRLTVT.